This T cell receptor beta chain came from a study of cytomegalovirus exposure and HLA in healthy donors. The V end lost 5 bases, the J end lost 4 bases, and 19 bases lay between the germline ends. This CDR3 has 16 residues. Germline assignment: CDR1 SGHTA and CDR2 FQGNSA. The donors (healthy individuals) were bone marrow donors. Primers: 60 Vbeta forward and 13 Jbeta reverse. TCRdb's copy holds only in-frame clones and misses some; the assay was immunoSEQ multiplex PCR. Of approximately 220,000 clones listed, 60% to 80% were seen once; the top ten hold around 2%. The TCR sequence derives from a man younger than 30 in good health and CMV-seronegative. What was sequenced was PBMCs. The J gene is TRBJ2-3, the V gene TRBV7-2, with D possibly TRBD1 on 6 matching bases. The DNA of the CDR3 is TGTGCCAGCAGCACCCTTACAGGGATCGGACCAGATACGCAGTATTTT. Encoded protein: CASSTLTGIGPDTQYF.